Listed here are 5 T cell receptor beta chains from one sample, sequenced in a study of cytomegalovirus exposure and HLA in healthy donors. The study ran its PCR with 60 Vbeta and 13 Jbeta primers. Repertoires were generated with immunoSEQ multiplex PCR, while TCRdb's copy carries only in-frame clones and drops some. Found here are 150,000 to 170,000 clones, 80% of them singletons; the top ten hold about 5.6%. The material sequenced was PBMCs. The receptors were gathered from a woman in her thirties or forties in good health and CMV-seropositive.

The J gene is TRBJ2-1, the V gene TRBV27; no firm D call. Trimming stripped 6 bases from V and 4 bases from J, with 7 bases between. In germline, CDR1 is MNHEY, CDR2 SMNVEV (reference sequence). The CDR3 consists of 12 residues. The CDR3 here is CASRGTYNEQFF. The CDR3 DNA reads TGTGCCAGCAGGGGCACTTACAATGAGCAGTTCTTC.

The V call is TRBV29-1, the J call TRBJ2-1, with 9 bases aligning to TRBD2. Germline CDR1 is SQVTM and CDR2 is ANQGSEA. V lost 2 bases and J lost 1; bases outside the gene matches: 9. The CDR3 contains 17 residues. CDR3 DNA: TGCAGCGTTGAAAGGAGCGGGAGGACTATTTCCTACAATGAGCAGTTCTTC. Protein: CSVERSGRTISYNEQFF.

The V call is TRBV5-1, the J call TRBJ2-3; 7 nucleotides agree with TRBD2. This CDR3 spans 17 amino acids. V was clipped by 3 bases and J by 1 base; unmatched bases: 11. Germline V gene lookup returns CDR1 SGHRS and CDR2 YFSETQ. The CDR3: CASSSRLALGGTDTQYF. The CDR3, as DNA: TGCGCCAGCAGCTCAAGACTAGCCCTAGGGGGCACAGATACGCAGTATTTT.

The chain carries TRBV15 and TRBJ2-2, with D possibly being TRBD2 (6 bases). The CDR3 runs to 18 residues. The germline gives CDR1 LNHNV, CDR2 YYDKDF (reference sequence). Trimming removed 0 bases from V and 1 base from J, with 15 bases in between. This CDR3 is CATSRDFGSGLNTGELFF. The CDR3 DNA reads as TGTGCCACCAGCAGAGATTTCGGCAGCGGGTTGAACACCGGGGAGCTGTTTTTT.

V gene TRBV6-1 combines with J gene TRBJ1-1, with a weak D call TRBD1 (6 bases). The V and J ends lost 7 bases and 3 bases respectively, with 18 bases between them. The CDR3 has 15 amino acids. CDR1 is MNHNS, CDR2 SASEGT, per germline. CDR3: CASNPRGGLDTEAFF. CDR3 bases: TGTGCCAGCAATCCAAGGGGGGGTCTAGACACTGAAGCTTTCTTT.